This section outlines one TCR beta chain sequence together with its context. What this receptor recognizes is not known. Base qualities are not at hand, and no much larger clone is one base apart. The sample originates from a study of T cell repertoires in cytomegalovirus infection (dated by TCRdb to between 2017 and 2020). About the investigation overall: Donor HLA type was relevant to the analysis, because carriage of CMV infection together with the matching HLA type was indicated by public TCR beta signatures. The paper's findings and limits, for the study overall: The ex vivo response was dominated by HLA-C-restricted CMV-specific TCR beta clonotypes, and the single most frequent clonotype in two of eight donors was supplied by these HLA-C-restricted clonotypes. Cumulative frequency of public TCR beta family members discriminated carriers of CMV infection plus the relevant HLA type in this cohort and an independent approximately 350-donor cohort.

Sequencer: Illumina HiSeq 1500. TCRdb reprocessing: public reads trimmed at Q25 with fastp, clones called with MiXCR, in-frame beta chains kept. Rows matching on CDR3 protein sequence are summarized as one entry with the most common DNA and genes. For this sample there are 400,000 or so distinct CDR3 sequences; approximately 33% appear just once. The ten largest clones represent roughly an eighth of the sample. CDR1 MNHEY and CDR2 SVGEGT were looked up in the germline V gene. V is shortened by 2 bases, J by 5 bases, and the region joining them spans 13 bases. Reading from cysteine to phenylalanine, the CDR3 counts 15 amino acids. Only CDR3 DNA is held: 45 bases, read in frame from base 1.

The receptor chain draws on TRBV6-2 or TRBV6-3 and TRBJ1-5; the D gene is unclear. The sequence was collected from a human donor in good health (CMV status not recorded). Some clones in this sample may be carry-over from other donors' samples. The sample comprised PBMCs. The CDR3: CASSYGIDGHQPQHF. The sequenced DNA: TGTGCCAGCAGTTACGGGATAGACGGCCATCAGCCCCAGCATTTT.